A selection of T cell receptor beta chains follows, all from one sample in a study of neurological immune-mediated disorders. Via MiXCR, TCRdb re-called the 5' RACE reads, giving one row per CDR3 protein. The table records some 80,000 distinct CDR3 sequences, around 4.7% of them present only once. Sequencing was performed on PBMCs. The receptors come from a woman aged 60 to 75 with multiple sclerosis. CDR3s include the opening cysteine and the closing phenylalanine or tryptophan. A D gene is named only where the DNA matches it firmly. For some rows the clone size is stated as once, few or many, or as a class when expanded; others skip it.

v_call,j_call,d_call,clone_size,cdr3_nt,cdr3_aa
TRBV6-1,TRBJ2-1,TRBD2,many,TGTGCCAGCAAAACCGGGGGGGCTTGGAATGAGCAGTTCTTC,CASKTGGAWNEQFF
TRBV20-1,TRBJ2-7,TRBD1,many,TGCAGTGCTAGAGGAGACGGGACAGGCTACGAGCAGTACTTC,CSARGDGTGYEQYF
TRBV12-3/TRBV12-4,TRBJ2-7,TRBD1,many,TGTGCCAGCAGTCACAGACAGGGGCAGTACGAGCAGTACTTC,CASSHRQGQYEQYF
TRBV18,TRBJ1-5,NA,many,TGTGCCAGCTCACCAGACAGGAACAATCAGCCCCAGCATTTT,CASSPDRNNQPQHF
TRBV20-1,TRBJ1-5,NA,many,TGCAGTGCTAGAGATGGTCGAGGTGGGAGCAATCAGCCCCAGCATTTT,CSARDGRGGSNQPQHF
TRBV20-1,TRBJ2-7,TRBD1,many,TGCAGTGCTATCGGGACAGGAGGCTACGAGCAGTACTTC,CSAIGTGGYEQYF
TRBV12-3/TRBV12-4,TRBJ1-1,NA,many,TGTGCCAGCAGCCCACGGACGCTGAACACTGAAGCTTTCTTT,CASSPRTLNTEAFF
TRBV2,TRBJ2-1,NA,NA,TGTGCCAGCAGTTCGAATGGGGGTTCCTACAATGAGCAGTTCTTC,CASSSNGGSYNEQFF
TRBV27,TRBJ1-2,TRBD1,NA,TGTGCCAGCAGTTTCCGGCACAGGGGTGGCTACACCTTC,CASSFRHRGGYTF
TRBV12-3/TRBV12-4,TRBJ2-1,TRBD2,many,TGTGCCAGCAGTTCCGGTAGCGGGAGAAGCTCCTACAATGAGCAGTTCTTC,CASSSGSGRSSYNEQFF
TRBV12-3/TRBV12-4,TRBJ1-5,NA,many,TGTGCCAGCAGTTTCAGGGCTGTACGTCAGCCCCAGCATTTT,CASSFRAVRQPQHF
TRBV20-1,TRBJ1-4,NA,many,TGCAGTGCTGGGGGGCATAATGAAAAACTGTTTTTT,CSAGGHNEKLFF
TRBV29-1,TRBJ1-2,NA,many,TGCAGCGTTCAGGGGAGTGGCTACACCTTC,CSVQGSGYTF
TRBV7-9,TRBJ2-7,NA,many,TGTGCCAGCAGCTTAGCGCACAGGGCGGGGGAGCAGTACTTC,CASSLAHRAGEQYF
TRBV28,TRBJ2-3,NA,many,TGTGCCAGCAGTTTATCGAGCGGTGCCACAGATACGCAGTATTTT,CASSLSSGATDTQYF
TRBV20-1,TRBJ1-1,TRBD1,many,TGCAGTGCTAGTAGGACAGGGACGGTTTCGAACACTGAAGCTTTCTTT,CSASRTGTVSNTEAFF
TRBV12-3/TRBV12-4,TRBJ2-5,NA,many,TGTGCCAGCAGCTTTGGGGACATTAGGAGCCTCGAGACCCAGTACTTC,CASSFGDIRSLETQYF
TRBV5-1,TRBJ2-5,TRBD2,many,TGCGCCAGCAGTTTGGGGACTAGCGGGGCCCAAGAGACCCAGTACTTC,CASSLGTSGAQETQYF
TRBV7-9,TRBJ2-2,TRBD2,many,TGTGCCAGCAGCTTTAATAGCGGGGACACCGGGGAGCTGTTTTTT,CASSFNSGDTGELFF
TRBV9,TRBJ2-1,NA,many,TGTGCCAGCAGCGTAGCTGGGGGGCGCGAAGAGTTCTTC,CASSVAGGREEFF
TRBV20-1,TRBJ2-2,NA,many,TGCAGTGCGACACCCGGACGCGTCGGGGAGCTGTTTTTT,CSATPGRVGELFF
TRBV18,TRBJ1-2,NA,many,TGTGCCAGCTCCCCGGACACCTATGGCTACACCTTC,CASSPDTYGYTF
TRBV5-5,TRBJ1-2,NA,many,TGTGCCAGCAGCGGGGGGGCCAAGAACTATGGCTACACCTTC,CASSGGAKNYGYTF
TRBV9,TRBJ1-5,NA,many,TGTGCCAGCAGCGCCCAGGGATACAATCAGCCCCAGCATTTT,CASSAQGYNQPQHF
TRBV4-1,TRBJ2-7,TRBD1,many,TGCGCCAGCAGCCAGTGGACAGGGGACAACGAGCAGTACTTC,CASSQWTGDNEQYF
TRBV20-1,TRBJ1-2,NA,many,TGCAGTGCTAGTCAGACTCTGGGGGGCTACACCTTC,CSASQTLGGYTF
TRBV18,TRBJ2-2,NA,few,TGTGCCAGCTCACCTGACAGGATCGGGGCCGGGGAGCTGTTTTTT,CASSPDRIGAGELFF
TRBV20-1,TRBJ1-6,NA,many,TGCAGTGCTCCTTGGGGGGGGGCCGGTGGTTCACCCCTCCACTTT,CSAPWGGAGGSPLHF
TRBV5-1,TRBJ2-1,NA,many,TGCGCCAGCAGCATGACGGGGAGCTCCTACAATGAGCAGTTCTTC,CASSMTGSSYNEQFF
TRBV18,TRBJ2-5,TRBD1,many,TGTGCCAGCTCGGTCACCGGGACAGGGCTACAGACCCAGTACTTC,CASSVTGTGLQTQYF
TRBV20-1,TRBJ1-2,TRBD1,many,TGCAGTGCTAGAGTACACACAGGGGTCAATGGCTACACCTTC,CSARVHTGVNGYTF
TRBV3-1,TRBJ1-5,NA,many,TGTGCCAGCAGCCAAGCCTTAGGCTACCAGCCCCAGCATTTT,CASSQALGYQPQHF
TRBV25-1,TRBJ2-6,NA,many,TGTGCCAGCAGTGTGATAGGACACCCACGCTCTGGGGCCAACGTCCTGACTTTC,CASSVIGHPRSGANVLTF
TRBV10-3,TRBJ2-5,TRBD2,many,TGTGCCATCAGTGAAGGACTAGCGGGGGCCAGAAGGACCCAGTACTTC,CAISEGLAGARRTQYF
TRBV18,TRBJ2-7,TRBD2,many,TGTGCCAGCTCACCACCGGTCACTAGCGGGATACTCTACGAGCAGTACTTC,CASSPPVTSGILYEQYF
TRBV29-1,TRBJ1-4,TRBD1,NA,TGCAGCGTCGTTCCGGGACAGGGAGGAGAAAAACTGTTTTTT,CSVVPGQGGEKLFF
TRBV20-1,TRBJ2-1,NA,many,TGCAGTGCTAGGAAGGACTTGGATGAGCAGTTCTTC,CSARKDLDEQFF
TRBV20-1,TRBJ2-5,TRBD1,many,TGCAGTACGAACCGCCCAGGGGGGACCCAGTACTTC,CSTNRPGGTQYF
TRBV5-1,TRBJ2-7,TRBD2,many,TGCGCCAGCAGAGCTAACCCCGGGACTATCACCTACGAGCAGTACTTC,CASRANPGTITYEQYF
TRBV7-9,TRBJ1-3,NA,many,TGTGCCAGCAGCTTAATTACCCCATTGGCCGGAAACACCATATATTTT,CASSLITPLAGNTIYF
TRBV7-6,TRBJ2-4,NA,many,TGTGCCAGCAGCCCCCCGGACAGCGACATTCAGTACTTC,CASSPPDSDIQYF
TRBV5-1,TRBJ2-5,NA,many,TGCGCCAGCAGCAAGCAGACATCCCAAGAGACCCAGTACTTC,CASSKQTSQETQYF
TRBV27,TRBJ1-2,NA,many,TGTGCCAGCATGTCGGGGAATAGCGGCTACACCTTC,CASMSGNSGYTF
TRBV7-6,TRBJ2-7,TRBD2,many,TGTGCCAGCAGCCCCGGACTAGCGGGCGTACTCTACGAGCAGTACTTC,CASSPGLAGVLYEQYF
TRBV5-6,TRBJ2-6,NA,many,TGTGCCAGCAGCTCCCCCTTGGCGGGCAGCGCGTCTGGGGCCAACGTCCTGACTTTC,CASSSPLAGSASGANVLTF
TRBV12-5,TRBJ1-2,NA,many,TGTGCTAGTGGTTTGGTACGGTCGGGGAGGAGGGACTATGGCTACACCTTC,CASGLVRSGRRDYGYTF
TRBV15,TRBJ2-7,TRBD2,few,TGTGCCACCAGCAGAAACCCGGGACTAGCGGGGGGGTTCTACGAGCAGTACTTC,CATSRNPGLAGGFYEQYF
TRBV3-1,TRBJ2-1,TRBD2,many,TGTGCCAGCAGCCTAGCGGGGGGAAATAAAGATGAGCAGTTCTTC,CASSLAGGNKDEQFF
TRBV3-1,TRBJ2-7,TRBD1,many,TGTGCCAGCAACTCCCAGGGGGTCGAGCAGTACTTC,CASNSQGVEQYF
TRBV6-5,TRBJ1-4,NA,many,TGTGCCAGCAGGTCAGGATTCAGGGCAACTAATGAAAAACTGTTTTTT,CASRSGFRATNEKLFF
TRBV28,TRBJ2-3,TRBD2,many,TGTGCCAGCAGTCCTAGCGGGGGGGTCACAGATACGCAGTATTTT,CASSPSGGVTDTQYF
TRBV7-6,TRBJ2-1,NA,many,TGTGCCAGCAGCTTAGCGACGACACAACCCCTCTCCTACAATGAGCAGTTCTTC,CASSLATTQPLSYNEQFF
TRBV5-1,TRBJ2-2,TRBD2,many,TGCGCCAGCAGCTTGGCTAGCGGGAACACCGGGGAGCTGTTTTTT,CASSLASGNTGELFF